One sample yielded the 13 T cell receptor beta chains listed below, sequenced in a study of shared T cell receptors in the human thymus. Clones were sequenced by immunoSEQ multiplex PCR, and TCRdb holds only the in-frame ones, with some missing. The top ten hold 0.015% to 0.02% of the sample, which has about 380,000 clones, 95% seen once. Sequences were obtained from thymocytes. Receptor source: a human donor.

The V and J genes are TRBV27 and TRBJ1-4; 11 bases map to TRBD1. The ends lost 0 bases at V and 6 bases at J; junction bases unmatched: 9. The CDR3 is 18 amino acids. CDR1 and CDR2 from the germline V gene are MNHEY and SMNVEV (reference sequence). The DNA for the CDR3 is TGTGCCAGCAGTTTATCGTACGGACAGGGGGCGCATTATGAAAAACTGTTTTTT. Amino acid sequence: CASSLSYGQGAHYEKLFF.

The chain carries TRBV4-1 and TRBJ1-1; D possibly corresponds to TRBD1 (6 bases). V was trimmed by 5 bases and J by 5 bases, leaving 21 bases between them. CDR1 is MGHRA and CDR2 is YSYEKL in the germline V gene. The CDR3 has 16 residues. The DNA of the CDR3 is TGCGCCAGCAGCTTACGATCGGGGGGGCGCAGAACTGAAGCTTTCTTT. Residues: CASSLRSGGRRTEAFF.

J is TRBJ1-2 and V is TRBV28, with 11 bases matching TRBD1. Looked up from germline, CDR1 is MDHEN and CDR2 is SYDVKM. The J segment lost 3 bases and the V segment lost 5 bases, leaving 8 bases of the junction unmatched. This CDR3 has 16 amino acids. CDR3 in amino acids: CASSPWDRGSHYGYTF. CDR3 sequence (DNA): TGTGCCAGCAGTCCCTGGGACAGGGGGTCGCACTATGGCTACACCTTC.

This sequence joins TRBV11-2 and TRBJ2-5; 8 nucleotides match TRBD2. The ends lost 3 bases at V and 5 bases at J; junction bases unmatched: 8. The CDR3 extends over 15 amino acids. Germline values: CDR1 SGHAT, CDR2 FQNNGV. The CDR3, as DNA: TGTGCCAGCAGCTTCGGGGGGGAGCTGTTGGAGACCCAGTACTTC. Protein product: CASSFGGELLETQYF.

The V call is TRBV5-4, the J call TRBJ2-7; 8 bases agree with TRBD1. This CDR3 is 17 amino acids long. Germline CDR1 reads SGHNT; CDR2 reads YYREEE (reference sequence). J gave up 2 bases and V 3 bases, and 13 bases lay outside the gene matches. In nucleotides, the CDR3 is TGTGCCAGCAGCTCCCCCCACACAGGGGGTAGCGCCTACGAGCAGTACTTC. Its protein product is CASSSPHTGGSAYEQYF.

The chain carries TRBV18 and TRBJ2-1; D uncertain. Germline CDR1 KGHSH, CDR2 LQKENI. The V end lost 6 bases, the J end lost 4 bases, and 16 bases lay between the germline ends. The CDR3 length is 15 residues. CDR3 in DNA: TGTGCCAGCTCCCCAAGATTAGAGGAGTACAATGAGCAGTTCTTC. It specifies CASSPRLEEYNEQFF.

The V and J genes are TRBV28 and TRBJ1-5; D is ambiguous. Trimming took off 10 bases at V and 3 bases at J, with 10 bases between the two ends. Germline V gene data show CDR1 as MDHEN and CDR2 as SYDVKM. CDR3 length: 12 amino acids. CDR3: CATGRNNQPQHF. The CDR3 nucleotides are TGTGCCACCGGTCGGAACAATCAGCCCCAGCATTTT.

The chain is built from TRBV4-1 and TRBJ2-2, with TRBD1 as a possible D gene (6 bases). There are 16 residues in the CDR3. CDR1 is MGHRA and CDR2 is YSYEKL in the germline V gene. The V gene lost 2 bases and the J gene lost 0 bases, with 10 bases spanning the gap. The CDR3 loop is CASSQPGHTNTGELFF. CDR3 in DNA: TGCGCCAGCAGCCAACCGGGACATACGAACACCGGGGAGCTGTTTTTT.

V is TRBV28 and J is TRBJ2-7; D is ambiguous. The CDR3 runs to 14 residues. V lost 5 bases to trimming and J lost 2 bases, with 13 bases between them. Per the germline V gene, CDR1 is MDHEN and CDR2 is SYDVKM. This CDR3 reads CASSQTTLTYEQYF. The CDR3 bases are TGTGCCAGCAGTCAAACTACTCTAACCTACGAGCAGTACTTC.

The chain is built from TRBV6-1 and TRBJ1-2, with D perhaps TRBD1 (5 bases). The CDR3 has 13 residues. The V gene lost 9 bases and the J gene lost 3 bases, with 14 bases spanning the gap. Germline lookup yields CDR1 MNHNS and CDR2 SASEGT. In DNA, the CDR3 is TGTGCCAGTTTAAAAGTGGGGGACTATGGCTACACCTTC. It translates to CASLKVGDYGYTF.

The J gene is TRBJ2-1, the V gene TRBV5-1, with 8 bases that match TRBD2. In germline, CDR1 is SGHRS, CDR2 YFSETQ. V shed 3 bases, J shed 3 bases, and the junction held 5 bases outside the gene matches. This CDR3 has 15 amino acids. The DNA of the CDR3 is TGCGCCAGCAGCTCATCCAGCGGGAGCTACAATGAGCAGTTCTTC. It specifies CASSSSSGSYNEQFF.

The rearrangement joins TRBV25-1 to TRBJ2-1; 10 bases fit TRBD1. The V gene's germline CDR1 is MGHDK and CDR2 SYGVNS. The CDR3 consists of 17 residues. The trim removed 6 bases at V and 3 bases at J, leaving 11 bases unmatched. CDR3 loop: CASSGPQGQGSYNEQFF. CDR3 nucleotide sequence: TGTGCCAGCAGCGGCCCCCAGGGACAGGGGAGCTACAATGAGCAGTTCTTC. Based on the CDR3 plus reference TRBV25-1 and TRBJ2-1, the full variable domain is EADIYQTPRYLVIGTGKKITLECSQTMGHDKMYWYQQDPGMELHLIHYSYGVNSTEKGDLSSESTVSRIRTEHFPLTLESARPSHTSQYLCASSGPQGQGSYNEQFFGPGTRLTVL.

The CDR3 DNA reads as TGTGCCAGTAGTATCCGGGACAGGGGGCGAAGGAACACTGAAGCTTTCTTT. This translates into CASSIRDRGRRNTEAFF. V and J are TRBV19 and TRBJ1-1, with 12 bases identical to TRBD1. Germline V gene data show CDR1 as LNHDA and CDR2 as SQIVND (reference sequence). J gave up 1 base and V 3 bases, and 6 bases lay outside the gene matches. The CDR3 runs 17 residues.